These 2 T cell receptor beta chains share one sample of origin, sequenced in a study of T cell repertoires in cytomegalovirus infection. No antigen has been assigned to these receptors. One entry per CDR3 protein results from TCRdb running MiXCR on the reads. This repertoire shows approximately 120,000 distinct CDR3 sequences, about 30% found once; its top ten account for roughly 81%. Sequenced material: CD8+ T cells from cultured PBMCs, taken from culture after CMV antigen stimulation. The origin of the receptors is a human donor in good health (CMV status not recorded). Some clones in this sample may be carry-over from other donors' samples.

A note on this clonotype: One junction end disagrees with the germline gene, perhaps due to a read error. V gene TRBV27 combines with J gene TRBJ2-6, with a weak D call TRBD2 (6 bases). CDR1 is MNHEY, CDR2 SMNVEV, per germline (reference sequence). This CDR3 has 18 amino acids. CDR3 protein: CASAMRRGYQSGSNVLTF. CDR3 nucleotide sequence: TGTGCCAGCGCTATGAGGAGGGGATATCAATCTGGGTCCAACGTCCTGACTTTC.

The chain employs TRBV12-3 or TRBV12-4 and TRBJ2-5; TRBD2 agrees at 10 bases. The CDR3 contains 15 residues. J was trimmed by 5 bases and V by 5 bases; bases with no gene match: 8. The CDR3 nucleotides are TGTGCCAGCAGTAACATAGCGGGGGGAGGGGAGACCCAGTACTTC. It yields the protein CASSNIAGGGETQYF.